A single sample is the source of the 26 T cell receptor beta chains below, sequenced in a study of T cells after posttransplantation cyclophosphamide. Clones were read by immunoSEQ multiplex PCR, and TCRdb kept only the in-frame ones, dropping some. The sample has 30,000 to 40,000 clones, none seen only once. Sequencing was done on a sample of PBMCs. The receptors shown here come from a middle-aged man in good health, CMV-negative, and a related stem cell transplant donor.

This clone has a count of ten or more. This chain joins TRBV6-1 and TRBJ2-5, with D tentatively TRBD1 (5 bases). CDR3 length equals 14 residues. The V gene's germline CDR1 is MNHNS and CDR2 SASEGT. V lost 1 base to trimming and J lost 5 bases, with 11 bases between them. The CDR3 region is CASSEGVGRETQYF. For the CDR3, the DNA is TGTGCCAGCAGTGAAGGAGTGGGGCGGGAGACCCAGTACTTC.

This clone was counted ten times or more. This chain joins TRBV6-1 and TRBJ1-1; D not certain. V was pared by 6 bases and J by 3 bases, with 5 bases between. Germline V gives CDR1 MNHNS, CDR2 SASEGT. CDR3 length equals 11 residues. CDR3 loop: CASRFYTEAFF. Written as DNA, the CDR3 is TGTGCCAGCAGGTTCTACACTGAAGCTTTCTTT.

CDR3 sequence: CASSLDSGGPTDTQYF. The CDR3 region has the DNA TGCGCCAGCAGCTTGGATTCGGGGGGCCCCACAGATACGCAGTATTTT. The V gene is TRBV5-1, the J gene TRBJ2-3, with a tentative D call TRBD2 (7 bases). Trimming cost V 0 bases and J 2 bases, with 13 bases left between them. Germline loops: CDR1 SGHRS, CDR2 YFSETQ. The CDR3 runs to 16 residues.

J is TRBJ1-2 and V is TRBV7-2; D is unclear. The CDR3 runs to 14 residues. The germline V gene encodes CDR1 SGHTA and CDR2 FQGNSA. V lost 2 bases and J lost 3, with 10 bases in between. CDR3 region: CASSLNSAHYGYTF. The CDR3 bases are TGTGCCAGCAGCTTAAACAGTGCTCACTATGGCTACACCTTC. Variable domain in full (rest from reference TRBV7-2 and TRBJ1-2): GAGVSQSPSNKVTEKGKDVELRCDPISGHTALYWYRQSLGQGLEFLIYFQGNSAPDKSGLPSDRFSAERTGGSVSTLTIQRTQQEDSAVYLCASSLNSAHYGYTFGSGTRLTVV.

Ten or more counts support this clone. The CDR3, as DNA: TGTGCCATCACCCAAGACATCATAAACACTGAAGCTTTCTTT. This codes for CAITQDIINTEAFF. This chain connects TRBV10-3 to TRBJ1-1; D not resolved. The CDR3 is 14 residues long. The germline gives CDR1 ENHRY, CDR2 SYGVKD. The V gene lost 7 bases and the J gene lost 2 bases, with 14 bases spanning the gap.

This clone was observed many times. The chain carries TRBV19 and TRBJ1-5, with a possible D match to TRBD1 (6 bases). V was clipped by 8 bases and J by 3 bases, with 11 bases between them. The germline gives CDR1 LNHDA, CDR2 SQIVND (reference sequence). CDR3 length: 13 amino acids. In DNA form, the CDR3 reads TGTGCCAGTGCCGGGACACTCAATCAGCCCCAGCATTTT. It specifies CASAGTLNQPQHF.

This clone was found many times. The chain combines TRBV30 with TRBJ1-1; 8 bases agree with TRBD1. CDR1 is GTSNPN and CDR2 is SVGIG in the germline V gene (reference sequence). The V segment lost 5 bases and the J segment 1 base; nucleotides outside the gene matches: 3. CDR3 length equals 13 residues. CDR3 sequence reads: CAWSGQENTEAFF. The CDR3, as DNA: TGTGCCTGGTCGGGACAGGAGAACACTGAAGCTTTCTTT. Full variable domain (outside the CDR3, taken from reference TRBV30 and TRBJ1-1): SQTIHQWPATLVQPVGSPLSLECTVEGTSNPNLYWYRQAAGRGLQLLFYSVGIGQISSEVPQNLSASRPQDRQFILSSKKLLLSDSGFYLCAWSGQENTEAFFGQGTRLTVV.

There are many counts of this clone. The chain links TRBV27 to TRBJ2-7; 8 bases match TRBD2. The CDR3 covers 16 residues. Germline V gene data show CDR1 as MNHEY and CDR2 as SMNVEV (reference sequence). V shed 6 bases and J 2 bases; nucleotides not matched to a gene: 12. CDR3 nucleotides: TGTGCCAGCAGCCTACCCCTTCCGCGGGAGGCCTACGAGCAGTACTTC. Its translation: CASSLPLPREAYEQYF.

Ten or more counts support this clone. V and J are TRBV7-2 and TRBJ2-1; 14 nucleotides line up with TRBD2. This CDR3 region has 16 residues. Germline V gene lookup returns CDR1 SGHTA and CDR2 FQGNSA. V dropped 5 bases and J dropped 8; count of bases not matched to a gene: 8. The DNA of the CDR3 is TGTGCCAGCAGCCGATTCGGACTAGCGGGGGGCCATGAGCAGTTCTTC. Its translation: CASSRFGLAGGHEQFF.

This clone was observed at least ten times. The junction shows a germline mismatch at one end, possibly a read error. CDR3 sequence (DNA): TGTGCCAGCAGCGACCGGGACACGTCAGACTTC. Translating it yields CASSDRDTSDF. V usage is TRBV2 and J usage is TRBJ1-2; tentatively, D is TRBD1 (6 bases). This CDR3 has 11 amino acids. Germline V gene data show CDR1 as SNHLY and CDR2 as FYNNEI.

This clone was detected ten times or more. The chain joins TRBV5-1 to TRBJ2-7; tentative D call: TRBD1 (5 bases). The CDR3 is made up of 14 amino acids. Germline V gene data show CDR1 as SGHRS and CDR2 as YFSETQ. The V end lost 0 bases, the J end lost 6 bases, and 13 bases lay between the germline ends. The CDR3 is CASSLGQGGVEQYF. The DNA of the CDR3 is TGCGCCAGCAGCTTGGGGCAGGGTGGGGTCGAGCAGTACTTC.

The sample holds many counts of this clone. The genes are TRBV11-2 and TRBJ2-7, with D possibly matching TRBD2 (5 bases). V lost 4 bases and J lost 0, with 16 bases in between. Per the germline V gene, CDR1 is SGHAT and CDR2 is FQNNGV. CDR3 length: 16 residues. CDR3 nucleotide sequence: TGTGCCAGCAGCTCGTTAATTGGGAGAAGCTCCTACGAGCAGTACTTC. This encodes CASSSLIGRSSYEQYF.

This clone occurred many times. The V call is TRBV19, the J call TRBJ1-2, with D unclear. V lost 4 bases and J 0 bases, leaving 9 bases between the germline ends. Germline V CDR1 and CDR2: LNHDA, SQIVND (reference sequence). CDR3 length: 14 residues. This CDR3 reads CASSTAPANYGYTF. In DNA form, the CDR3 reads TGTGCCAGTAGTACCGCGCCCGCTAACTATGGCTACACCTTC.

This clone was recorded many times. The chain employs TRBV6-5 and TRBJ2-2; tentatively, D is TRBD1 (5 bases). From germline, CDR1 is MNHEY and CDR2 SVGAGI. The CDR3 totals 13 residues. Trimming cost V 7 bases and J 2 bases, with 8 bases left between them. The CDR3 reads CASKGQNTGELFF. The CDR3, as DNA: TGTGCCAGCAAAGGACAAAACACCGGGGAGCTGTTTTTT.

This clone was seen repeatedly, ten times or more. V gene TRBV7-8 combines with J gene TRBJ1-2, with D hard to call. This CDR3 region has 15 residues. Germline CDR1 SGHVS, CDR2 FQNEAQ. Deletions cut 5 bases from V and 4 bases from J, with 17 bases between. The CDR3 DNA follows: TGTGCCAGCAGCCCCCCGTACGCGGAGACCTATGGCTACACCTTC. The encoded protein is CASSPPYAETYGYTF.

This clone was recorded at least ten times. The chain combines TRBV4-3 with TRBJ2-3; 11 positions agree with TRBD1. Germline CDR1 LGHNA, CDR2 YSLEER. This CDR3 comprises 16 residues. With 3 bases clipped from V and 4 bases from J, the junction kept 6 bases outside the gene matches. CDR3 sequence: CASSQTQGQGADTQYF. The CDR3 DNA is TGCGCCAGCAGCCAGACCCAGGGACAGGGGGCAGATACGCAGTATTTT.

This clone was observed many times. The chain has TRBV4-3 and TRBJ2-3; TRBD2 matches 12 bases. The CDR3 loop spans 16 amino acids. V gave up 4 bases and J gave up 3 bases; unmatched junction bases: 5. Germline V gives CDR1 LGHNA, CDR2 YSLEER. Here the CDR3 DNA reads TGCGCCAGCAGCCCCACTAGCGGGGGGAATACAGATACGCAGTATTTT. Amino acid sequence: CASSPTSGGNTDTQYF.

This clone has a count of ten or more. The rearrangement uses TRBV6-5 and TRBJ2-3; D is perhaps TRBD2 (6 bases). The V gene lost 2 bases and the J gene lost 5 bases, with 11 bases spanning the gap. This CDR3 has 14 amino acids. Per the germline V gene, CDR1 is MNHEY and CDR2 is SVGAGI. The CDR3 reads CASSYGGEVDTQYF. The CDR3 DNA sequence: TGTGCCAGCAGTTACGGTGGGGAGGTAGATACGCAGTATTTT.

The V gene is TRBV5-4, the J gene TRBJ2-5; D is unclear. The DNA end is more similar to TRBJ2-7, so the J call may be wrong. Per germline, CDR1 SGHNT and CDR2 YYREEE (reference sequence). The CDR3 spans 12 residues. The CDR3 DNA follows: TGTGCCAGCAGCCTCGGAGTCTACGAGCAGTACTTC. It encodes CASSLGVYEQYF.

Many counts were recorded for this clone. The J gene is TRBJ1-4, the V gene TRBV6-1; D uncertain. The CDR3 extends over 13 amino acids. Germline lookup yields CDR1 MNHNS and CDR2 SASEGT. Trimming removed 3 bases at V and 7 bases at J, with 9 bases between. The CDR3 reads CASSDQFGEKLFF. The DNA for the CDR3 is TGTGCCAGCAGTGATCAGTTTGGTGAAAAACTGTTTTTT.

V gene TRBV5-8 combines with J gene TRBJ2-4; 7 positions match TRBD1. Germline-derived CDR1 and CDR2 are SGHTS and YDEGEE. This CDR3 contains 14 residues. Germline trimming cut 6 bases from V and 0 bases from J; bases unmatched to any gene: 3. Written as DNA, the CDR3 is TGTGCCAGCACCAGGGGGATAGCCAAAAACATTCAGTACTTC. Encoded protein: CASTRGIAKNIQYF.

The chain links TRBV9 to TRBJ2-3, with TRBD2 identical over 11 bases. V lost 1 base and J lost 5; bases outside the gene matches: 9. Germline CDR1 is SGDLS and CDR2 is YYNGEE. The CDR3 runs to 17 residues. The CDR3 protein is CASSVRALAGGLDTQYF. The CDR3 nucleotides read TGTGCCAGCAGCGTAAGGGCCCTAGCGGGGGGCCTAGATACGCAGTATTTT.

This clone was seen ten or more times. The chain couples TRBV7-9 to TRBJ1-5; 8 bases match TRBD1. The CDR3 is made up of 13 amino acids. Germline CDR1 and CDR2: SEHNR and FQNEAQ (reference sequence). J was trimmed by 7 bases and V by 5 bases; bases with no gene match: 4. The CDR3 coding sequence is TGTGCCAGCAGCGTGGGACAGGAGCAGCCCCAGCATTTT. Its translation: CASSVGQEQPQHF.

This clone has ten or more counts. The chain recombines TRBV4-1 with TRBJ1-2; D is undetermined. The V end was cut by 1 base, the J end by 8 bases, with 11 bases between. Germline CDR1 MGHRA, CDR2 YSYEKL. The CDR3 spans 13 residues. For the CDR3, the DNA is TGCGCCAGCAGCCAAGTGTCTGGAGACGGCTACACCTTC. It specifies CASSQVSGDGYTF.

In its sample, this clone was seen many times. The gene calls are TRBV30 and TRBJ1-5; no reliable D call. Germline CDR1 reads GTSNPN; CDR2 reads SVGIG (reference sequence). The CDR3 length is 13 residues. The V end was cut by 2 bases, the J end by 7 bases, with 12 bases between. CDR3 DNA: TGTGCCTGGAGTTTAGACGTCGGGCAGCCCCAGCATTTT. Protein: CAWSLDVGQPQHF. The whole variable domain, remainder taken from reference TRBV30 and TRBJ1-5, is SQTIHQWPATLVQPVGSPLSLECTVEGTSNPNLYWYRQAAGRGLQLLFYSVGIGQISSEVPQNLSASRPQDRQFILSSKKLLLSDSGFYLCAWSLDVGQPQHFGDGTRLSIL.

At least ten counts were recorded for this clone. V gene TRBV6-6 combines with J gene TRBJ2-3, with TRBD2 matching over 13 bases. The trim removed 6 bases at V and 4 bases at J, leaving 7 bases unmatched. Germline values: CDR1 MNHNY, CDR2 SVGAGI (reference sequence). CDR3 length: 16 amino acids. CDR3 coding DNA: TGTGCCAGCAGCCCTGGACTAGCGGGAGTGGCAGATACGCAGTATTTT. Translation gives CASSPGLAGVADTQYF.